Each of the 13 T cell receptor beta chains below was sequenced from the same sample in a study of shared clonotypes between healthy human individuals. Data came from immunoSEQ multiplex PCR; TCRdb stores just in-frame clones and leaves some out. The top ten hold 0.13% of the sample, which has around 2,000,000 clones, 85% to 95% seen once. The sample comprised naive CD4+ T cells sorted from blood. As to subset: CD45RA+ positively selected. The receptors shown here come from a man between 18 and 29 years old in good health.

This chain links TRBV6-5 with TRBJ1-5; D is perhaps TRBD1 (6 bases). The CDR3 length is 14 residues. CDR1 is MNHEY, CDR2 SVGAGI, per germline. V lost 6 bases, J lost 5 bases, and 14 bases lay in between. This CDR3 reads CASRSYREDQPQHF. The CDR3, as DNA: TGTGCCAGCAGGTCCTACAGGGAAGATCAGCCCCAGCATTTT.

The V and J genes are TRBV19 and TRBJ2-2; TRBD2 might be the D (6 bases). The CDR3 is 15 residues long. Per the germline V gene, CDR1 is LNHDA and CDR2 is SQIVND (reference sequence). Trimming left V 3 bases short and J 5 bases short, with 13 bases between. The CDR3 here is CASSILERVTGELFF. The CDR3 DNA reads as TGTGCCAGTAGTATCCTGGAGCGGGTTACCGGGGAGCTGTTTTTT.

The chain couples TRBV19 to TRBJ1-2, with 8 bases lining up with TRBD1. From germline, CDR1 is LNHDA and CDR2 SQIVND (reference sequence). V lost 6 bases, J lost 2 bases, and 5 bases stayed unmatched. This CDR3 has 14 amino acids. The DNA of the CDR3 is TGTGCCAGTAGGGCGACAGGGGCCAACTATGGCTACACCTTC. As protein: CASRATGANYGYTF.

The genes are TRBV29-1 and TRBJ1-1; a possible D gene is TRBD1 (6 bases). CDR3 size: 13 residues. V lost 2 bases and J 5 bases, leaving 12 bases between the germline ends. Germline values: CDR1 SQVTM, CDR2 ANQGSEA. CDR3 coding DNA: TGCAGCGTTGAACAGGGGATGGGGACTGAAGCTTTCTTT. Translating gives CSVEQGMGTEAFF.

The CDR3 coding sequence is TGCGCCAGCAGCCAAGATCACTGGCTAGCCGCCGGGGAGCTGTTTTTT. This codes for CASSQDHWLAAGELFF. The chain employs TRBV4-1 and TRBJ2-2, with a possible D match to TRBD2 (5 bases). The CDR3 totals 16 residues. CDR1 and CDR2 (germline): MGHRA, YSYEKL. Between the trimmed V and J ends, which lost 0 bases and 6 bases, there was a span of 14 bases.

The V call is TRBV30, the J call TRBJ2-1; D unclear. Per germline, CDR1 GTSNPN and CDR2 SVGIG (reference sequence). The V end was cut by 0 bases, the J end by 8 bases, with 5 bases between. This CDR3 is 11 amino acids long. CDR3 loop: CAWSVAHEQFF. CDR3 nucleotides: TGTGCCTGGAGTGTAGCCCATGAGCAGTTCTTC.

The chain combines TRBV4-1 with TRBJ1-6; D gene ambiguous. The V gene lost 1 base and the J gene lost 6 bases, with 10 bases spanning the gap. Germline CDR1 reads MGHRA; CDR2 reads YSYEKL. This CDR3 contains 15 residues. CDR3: CASSQGAVGNSPLHF. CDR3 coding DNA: TGCGCCAGCAGCCAAGGGGCTGTAGGTAATTCACCCCTCCACTTT.

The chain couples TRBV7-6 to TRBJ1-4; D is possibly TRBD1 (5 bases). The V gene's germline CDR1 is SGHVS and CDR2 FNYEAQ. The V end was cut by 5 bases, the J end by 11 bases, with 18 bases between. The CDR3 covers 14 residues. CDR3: CASSASGSTGKLFF. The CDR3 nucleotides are TGTGCCAGCAGCGCCTCAGGGTCAACGGGGAAACTGTTTTTT.

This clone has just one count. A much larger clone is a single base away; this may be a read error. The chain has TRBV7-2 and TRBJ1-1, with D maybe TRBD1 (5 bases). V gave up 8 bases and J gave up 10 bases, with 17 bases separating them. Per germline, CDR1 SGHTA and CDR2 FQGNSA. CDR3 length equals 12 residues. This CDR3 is CASDAAGLGAFF. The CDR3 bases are TGTGCCAGCGACGCAGCAGGGCTTGGAGCTTTCTTT.

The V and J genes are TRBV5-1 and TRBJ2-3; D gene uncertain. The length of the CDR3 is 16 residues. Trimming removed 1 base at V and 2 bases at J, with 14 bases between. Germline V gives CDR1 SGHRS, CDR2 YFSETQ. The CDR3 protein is CASSLLTSAVTDTQYF. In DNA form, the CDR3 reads TGCGCCAGCAGCTTGTTAACCTCCGCCGTCACAGATACGCAGTATTTT. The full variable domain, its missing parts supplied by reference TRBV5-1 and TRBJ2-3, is KAGVTQTPRYLIKTRGQQVTLSCSPISGHRSVSWYQQTPGQGLQFLFEYFSETQRNKGNFPGRFSGRQFSNSRSEMNVSTLELGDSALYLCASSLLTSAVTDTQYFGPGTRLTVL.

CDR3 nucleotide sequence: TGCGCCAGCAGCCAAGGGTCGAACGCCCGAGAGGATGGCTACACCTTC. Encoded protein: CASSQGSNAREDGYTF. The rearrangement joins TRBV4-1 to TRBJ1-2; D is ambiguous. The CDR3 spans 16 residues. Germline V gene sequence: CDR1 MGHRA, CDR2 YSYEKL. V was cut by 1 base and J by 6 bases, with 18 bases left in between.

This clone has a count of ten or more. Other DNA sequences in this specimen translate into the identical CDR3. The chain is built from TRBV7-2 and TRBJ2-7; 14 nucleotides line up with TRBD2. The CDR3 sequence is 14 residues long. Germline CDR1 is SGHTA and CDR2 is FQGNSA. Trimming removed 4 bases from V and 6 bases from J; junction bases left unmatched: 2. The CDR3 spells CASSSGLAGGEQYF. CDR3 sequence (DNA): TGTGCCAGCAGCTCCGGACTAGCGGGAGGCGAGCAGTACTTC.

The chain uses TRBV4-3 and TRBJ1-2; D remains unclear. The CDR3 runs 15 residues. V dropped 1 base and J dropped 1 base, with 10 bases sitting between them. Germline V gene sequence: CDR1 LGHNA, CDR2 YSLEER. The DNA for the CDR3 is TGCGCCAGCAGCCAAGGGATGGACCGTAACTATGGCTACACCTTC. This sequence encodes CASSQGMDRNYGYTF.